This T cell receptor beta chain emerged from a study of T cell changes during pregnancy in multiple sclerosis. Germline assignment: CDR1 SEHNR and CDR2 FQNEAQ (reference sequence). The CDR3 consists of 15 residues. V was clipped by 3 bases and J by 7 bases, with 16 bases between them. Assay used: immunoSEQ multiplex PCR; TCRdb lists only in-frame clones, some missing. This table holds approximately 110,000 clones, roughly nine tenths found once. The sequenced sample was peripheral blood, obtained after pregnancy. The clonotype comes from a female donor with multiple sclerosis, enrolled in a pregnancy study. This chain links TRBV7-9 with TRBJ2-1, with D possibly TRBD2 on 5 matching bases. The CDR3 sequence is CASSFPPSRGNEQFF. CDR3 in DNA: TGTGCCAGCAGCTTCCCACCCTCCCGAGGGAATGAGCAGTTCTTC.